This T cell receptor beta chain derives from a study of blood T cell repertoires in COVID-19. Study background: Acute and convalescent COVID-19 samples came from the United States, Italy and Spain. T cells, B-cell-depleted T cells, or PBMCs supplied cDNA or gDNA.

How the authors handled the data: Reference gene primer amplification in the assay estimated nucleated cell counts. Libraries were prepared by immunoSEQ multiplex PCR; TCRdb keeps only in-frame clonotypes and omits some of them. The V and J calls and the clone size are those of that table, but D and trimming were determined from the DNA. The repertoire holds roughly 260,000 clones, with approximately 79% as singletons. This TCR was recovered from a woman aged 40 to 49 with active or convalescent COVID-19. The source material was peripheral blood.

As DNA, the CDR3 is TGTGCCAGCAGTGACTATACTGGAAACACCATATATTTT. Translated, it gives CASSDYTGNTIYF. The J gene is TRBJ1-3, the V gene TRBV9; D remains ambiguous. The V and J ends lost 5 bases and 2 bases respectively, with 8 bases between them. CDR3 length equals 13 residues. The V gene's germline CDR1 is SGDLS and CDR2 YYNGEE.